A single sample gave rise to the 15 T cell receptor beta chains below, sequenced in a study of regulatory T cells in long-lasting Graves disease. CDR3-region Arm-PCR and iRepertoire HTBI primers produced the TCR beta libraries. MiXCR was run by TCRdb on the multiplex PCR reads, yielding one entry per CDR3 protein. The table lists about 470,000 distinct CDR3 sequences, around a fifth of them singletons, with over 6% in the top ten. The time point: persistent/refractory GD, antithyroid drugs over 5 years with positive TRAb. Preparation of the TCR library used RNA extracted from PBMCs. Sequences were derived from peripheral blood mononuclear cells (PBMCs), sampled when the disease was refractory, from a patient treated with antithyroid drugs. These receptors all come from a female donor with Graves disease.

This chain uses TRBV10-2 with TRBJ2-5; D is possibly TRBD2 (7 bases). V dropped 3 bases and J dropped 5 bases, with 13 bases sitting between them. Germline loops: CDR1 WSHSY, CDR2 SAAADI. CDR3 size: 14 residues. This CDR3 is CASSEGGRGETQYF. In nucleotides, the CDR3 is TGCGCCAGCAGTGAAGGTGGGAGGGGGGAGACCCAGTACTTC.

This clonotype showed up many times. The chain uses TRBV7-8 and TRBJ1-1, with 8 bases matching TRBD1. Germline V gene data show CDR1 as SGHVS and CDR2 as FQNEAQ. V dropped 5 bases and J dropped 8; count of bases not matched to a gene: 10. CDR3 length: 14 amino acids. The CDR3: CASSLGQGPWEAFF. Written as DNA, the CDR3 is TGTGCCAGCAGCCTAGGACAGGGTCCATGGGAAGCTTTCTTT.

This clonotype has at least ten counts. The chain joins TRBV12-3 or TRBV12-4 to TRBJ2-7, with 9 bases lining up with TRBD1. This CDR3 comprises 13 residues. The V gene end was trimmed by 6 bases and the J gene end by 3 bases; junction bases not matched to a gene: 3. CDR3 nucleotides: TGTGCCAGCAGGCAGGGACAGGGCTACGAGCAGTACTTC. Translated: CASRQGQGYEQYF.

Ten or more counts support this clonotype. CDR3 residues: CASSMGTDLYF. CDR3 bases: TGTGCCAGCAGTATGGGGACAGACTTGTACTTC. The rearrangement links TRBV6-2 or TRBV6-3 to TRBJ2-4; TRBD1 matches at 7 bases. The CDR3 is 11 residues long. Germline V CDR1 and CDR2: MNHEY, SVGEGT. The trim removed 5 bases at V and 15 bases at J, leaving 7 bases unmatched.

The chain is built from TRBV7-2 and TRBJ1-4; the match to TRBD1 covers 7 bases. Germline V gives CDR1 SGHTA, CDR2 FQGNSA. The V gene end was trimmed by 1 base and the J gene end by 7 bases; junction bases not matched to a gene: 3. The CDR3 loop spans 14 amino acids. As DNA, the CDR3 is TGTGCCAGCAGCTTAGGGGGGACAGTTGAAAAACTGTTTTTT. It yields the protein CASSLGGTVEKLFF.

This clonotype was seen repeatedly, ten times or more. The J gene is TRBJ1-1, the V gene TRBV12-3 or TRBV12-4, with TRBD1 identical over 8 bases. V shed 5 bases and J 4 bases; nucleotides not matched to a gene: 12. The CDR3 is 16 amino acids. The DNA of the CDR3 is TGTGCCAGCAGTCTTAGGACAGGGACCCCCAGCACTGAAGCTTTCTTT. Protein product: CASSLRTGTPSTEAFF.

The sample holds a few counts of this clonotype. CDR3 protein: CASSQPGVMGTEAFF. The CDR3 nucleotides read TGTGCCAGCAGCCAACCCGGCGTGATGGGGACTGAAGCTTTCTTT. The chain carries TRBV4-2 and TRBJ1-1; no reliable D call. CDR1 is LGHNA, CDR2 YNFKEQ, per germline. The CDR3 sequence is 15 residues long. Trimming removed 2 bases at V and 5 bases at J, with 15 bases between.

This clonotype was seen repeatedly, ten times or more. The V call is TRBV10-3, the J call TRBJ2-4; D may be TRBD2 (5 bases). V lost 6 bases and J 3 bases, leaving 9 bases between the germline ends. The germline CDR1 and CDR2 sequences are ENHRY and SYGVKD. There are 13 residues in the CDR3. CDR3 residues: CAIRGVDKNIQYF. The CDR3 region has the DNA TGTGCCATCAGGGGAGTGGACAAAAACATTCAGTACTTC.

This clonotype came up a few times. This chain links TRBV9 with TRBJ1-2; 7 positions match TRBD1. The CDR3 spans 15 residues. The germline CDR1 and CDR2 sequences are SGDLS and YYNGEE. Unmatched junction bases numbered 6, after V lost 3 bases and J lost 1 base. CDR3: CASSGGTESNYGYTF. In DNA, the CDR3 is TGTGCCAGCAGCGGGGGGACAGAAAGTAACTATGGCTACACCTTC.

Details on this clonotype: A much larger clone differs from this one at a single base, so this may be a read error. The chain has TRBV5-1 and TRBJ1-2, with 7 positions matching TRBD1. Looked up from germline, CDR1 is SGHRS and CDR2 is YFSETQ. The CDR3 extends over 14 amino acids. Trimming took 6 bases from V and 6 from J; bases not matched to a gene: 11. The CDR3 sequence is CASNSEDRLDGYTF. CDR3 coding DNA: TGCGCCAGCAACTCGGAGGACAGGCTAGATGGCTACACCTTC.

The CDR3, as DNA: TGTGCCACCAGACTAGCGGGGAGCACAGATACGCAGTATTTT. Amino acids: CATRLAGSTDTQYF. V is TRBV2 and J is TRBJ2-3, with 11 bases that match TRBD2. This CDR3 is 14 amino acids long. The junction had 3 bases not matched to a gene; V was cut back by 10 bases and J by 0 bases. Germline CDR1 and CDR2: SNHLY and FYNNEI.

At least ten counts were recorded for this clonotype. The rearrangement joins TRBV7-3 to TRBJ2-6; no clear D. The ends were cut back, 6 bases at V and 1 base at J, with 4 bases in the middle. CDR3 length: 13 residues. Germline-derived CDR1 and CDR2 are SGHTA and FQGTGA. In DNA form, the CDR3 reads TGTGCCAGCAGTGCGTCTGGGGCCAACGTCCTGACTTTC. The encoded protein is CASSASGANVLTF.

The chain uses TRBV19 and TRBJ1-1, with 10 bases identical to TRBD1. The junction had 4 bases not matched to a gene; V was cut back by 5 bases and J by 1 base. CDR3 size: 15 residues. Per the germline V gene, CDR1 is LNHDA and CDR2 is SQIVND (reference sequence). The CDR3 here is CASSDRDRGNTEAFF. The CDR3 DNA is TGTGCCAGTAGTGACCGGGACAGGGGGAACACTGAAGCTTTCTTT. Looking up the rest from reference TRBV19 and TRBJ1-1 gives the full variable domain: DGGITQSPKYLFRKEGQNVTLSCEQNLNHDAMYWYRQDPGQGLRLIYYSQIVNDFQKGDIAEGYSVSREKKESFPLTVTSAQKNPTAFYLCASSDRDRGNTEAFFGQGTRLTVV.

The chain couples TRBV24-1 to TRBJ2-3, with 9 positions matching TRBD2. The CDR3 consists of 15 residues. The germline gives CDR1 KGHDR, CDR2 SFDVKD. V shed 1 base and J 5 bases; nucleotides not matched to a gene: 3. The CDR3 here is CATSDLRAGGDTQYF. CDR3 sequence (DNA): TGTGCCACCAGTGATTTACGAGCGGGAGGAGATACGCAGTATTTT.

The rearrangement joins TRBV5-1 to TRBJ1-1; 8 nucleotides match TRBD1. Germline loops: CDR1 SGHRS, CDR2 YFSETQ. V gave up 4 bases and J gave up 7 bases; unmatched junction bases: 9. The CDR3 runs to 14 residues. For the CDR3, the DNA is TGCGCCAGCAGCCGTGCGGCAGGGGGCGTTGAAGCTTTCTTT. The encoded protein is CASSRAAGGVEAFF.